This entry lists 25 T cell receptor beta chains sequenced from one sample in a study of T cells after yellow fever vaccination. TCRdb reanalysed the 5' RACE reads using MiXCR and keeps one entry per CDR3 protein. Among 510,000 or so distinct CDR3 sequences listed, 15% to 20% were seen once. The sample in question was PBMCs, obtained 15 days after the yellow fever booster vaccination. The receptors come from a man aged 25 to 45 who received the YFV17D yellow fever vaccine.

This clonotype was detected ten times or more. This chain connects TRBV25-1 to TRBJ2-5; D gene ambiguous. V was shortened by 5 bases and J by 5 bases, with 12 bases between the two germline ends. The germline V gene has CDR1 MGHDK and CDR2 SYGVNS. This CDR3 contains 13 residues. CDR3 in DNA: TGTGCCAGCAGTCGCCGAACTGGGGAGACCCAGTACTTC. It encodes CASSRRTGETQYF.

The V and J genes are TRBV20-1 and TRBJ2-7; TRBD1 matches at 10 bases. CDR1 is DFQATT and CDR2 is SNEGSKA in the germline V gene (reference sequence). The CDR3 runs 11 residues. The trim removed 6 bases at V and 7 bases at J, leaving 3 bases unmatched. The CDR3: CSALGQGEQYF. CDR3 sequence (DNA): TGCAGTGCACTGGGACAGGGGGAGCAGTACTTC.

This clonotype was recorded a few times. The chain combines TRBV4-3 with TRBJ2-7; D assignment may be TRBD1 or TRBD2 (6 bases each). The CDR3 contains 16 residues. Germline CDR1 is LGHNA and CDR2 is YSLEER. The V and J ends lost 3 bases and 3 bases respectively, with 18 bases between them. The CDR3 sequence is CASSHLLRGRLYEQYF. The CDR3 nucleotides read TGCGCCAGCAGCCATCTGCTCCGGGGGCGCCTCTACGAGCAGTACTTC.

The genes are TRBV5-1 and TRBJ2-5, with 8 bases aligning to TRBD1. The CDR3 totals 15 residues. The germline V gene has CDR1 SGHRS and CDR2 YFSETQ. Germline trimming cut 0 bases from V and 4 bases from J; bases unmatched to any gene: 5. The CDR3 reads CASSLEGDRGETQYF. The CDR3 DNA sequence: TGCGCCAGCAGCTTGGAGGGTGACAGGGGAGAGACCCAGTACTTC.

The chain uses TRBV12-3 or TRBV12-4 and TRBJ1-4, with D maybe TRBD1 (5 bases). The CDR3 is 14 amino acids. Trimming took 3 bases from V and 5 from J, leaving 10 bases between them. CDR3 sequence: CASSFREGNEKLFF. The CDR3 DNA follows: TGTGCCAGCAGTTTTCGGGAGGGGAATGAAAAACTGTTTTTT.

This clonotype was observed a few times. The CDR3 DNA follows: TGCAGTGCTAGGCTATACAGGGAAGAGACCCAGTACTTC. This sequence encodes CSARLYREETQYF. This chain connects TRBV20-1 to TRBJ2-5; D possibly corresponds to TRBD1 (6 bases). CDR1 is DFQATT and CDR2 is SNEGSKA in the germline V gene (reference sequence). The CDR3 totals 13 residues. The V gene lost 3 bases and the J gene lost 3 bases, with 11 bases spanning the gap.

This clonotype has more than one count but fewer than ten. The chain is built from TRBV18 and TRBJ2-3, with D possibly matching TRBD1 (6 bases). The V end lost 3 bases, the J end lost 0 bases, and 10 bases lay between the germline ends. The CDR3 has 15 residues. From germline, CDR1 is KGHSH and CDR2 LQKENI. The DNA of the CDR3 is TGTGCCAGCTCACCGGGACACCCAAGCACAGATACGCAGTATTTT. Protein product: CASSPGHPSTDTQYF.

J is TRBJ1-5 and V is TRBV20-1, with D hard to call. This CDR3 has 16 amino acids. CDR1 and CDR2 (germline): DFQATT, SNEGSKA (reference sequence). The V end was cut by 0 bases, the J end by 0 bases, with 12 bases between. CDR3 coding DNA: TGCAGTGCTAGAGAATTTCGTTCATATAGCAATCAGCCCCAGCATTTT. It translates to CSAREFRSYSNQPQHF.

In this sample, this clonotype turned up a few times. This sequence joins TRBV20-1 and TRBJ2-7, with D possibly called TRBD1 or TRBD2 (6 bases each). Between the trimmed V and J ends, which lost 0 bases and 8 bases, there was a span of 20 bases. Germline V gene data show CDR1 as DFQATT and CDR2 as SNEGSKA (reference sequence). The CDR3 covers 15 residues. In nucleotides, the CDR3 is TGCAGTGCTAGAGATTCTGGAGGGGCAGGGGCCAAGCAGTACTTC. It yields the protein CSARDSGGAGAKQYF.

This clonotype was detected a few times. The V call is TRBV20-1, the J call TRBJ1-4; tentatively, D is TRBD1 (6 bases). The germline gives CDR1 DFQATT, CDR2 SNEGSKA (reference sequence). The length of the CDR3 is 15 residues. Trimming left V 1 base short and J 3 bases short, with 12 bases between. In DNA form, the CDR3 reads TGCAGTGCTAGAGGACAGGTTGGGGCTAATGAAAAACTGTTTTTT. Its translation is CSARGQVGANEKLFF.

The gene calls are TRBV7-2 and TRBJ2-1; 9 positions match TRBD2. The CDR3 runs to 16 residues. V lost 5 bases to trimming and J lost 5 bases; unmatched junction nucleotides: 10. The V gene's germline CDR1 is SGHTA and CDR2 FQGNSA. The CDR3 DNA reads as TGTGCCAGCAGCCTGCGGGCGGGAGGGCCCCACAATGAGCAGTTCTTC. Translation: CASSLRAGGPHNEQFF.

This clonotype was recorded once. The rearrangement uses TRBV7-2 and TRBJ2-3; the D gene is possibly TRBD2 (5 bases). Germline V gives CDR1 SGHTA, CDR2 FQGNSA. V lost 1 base and J lost 1, with 12 bases in between. The CDR3 totals 16 residues. CDR3 sequence (DNA): TGTGCCAGCAGCTTAGTGGGGAGTGGGGGCACAGATACGCAGTATTTT. Protein product: CASSLVGSGGTDTQYF.

The sample holds a few counts of this clonotype. The chain combines TRBV12-3 or TRBV12-4 with TRBJ1-6; D gene uncertain. Deletions cut 4 bases from V and 7 bases from J, with 8 bases between. This CDR3 has 13 amino acids. The DNA for the CDR3 is TGTGCCAGCAGTTCCAAGGAGAATTCACCCCTCCACTTT. Translated, it gives CASSSKENSPLHF.

The rearrangement links TRBV28 to TRBJ2-1; D is unclear. Trimming removed 5 bases from V and 0 bases from J, with 14 bases in between. This CDR3 spans 16 amino acids. From germline, CDR1 is MDHEN and CDR2 SYDVKM. CDR3 protein: CASSPGGLSSYNEQFF. The CDR3 DNA is TGTGCCAGCAGTCCGGGCGGCCTGAGCTCCTACAATGAGCAGTTCTTC.

V usage is TRBV5-1 and J usage is TRBJ2-5, with no clear D. V was clipped by 1 base and J by 0 bases, with 7 bases between them. This CDR3 has 14 residues. In germline, CDR1 is SGHRS, CDR2 YFSETQ. The CDR3 sequence is CASSLSRYQETQYF. The CDR3 DNA reads TGCGCCAGCAGCTTGTCCAGGTACCAAGAGACCCAGTACTTC.

This clonotype was recorded once. This rearrangement joins TRBV19 to TRBJ2-7; D perhaps matches TRBD2 (5 bases). Germline V CDR1 and CDR2: LNHDA, SQIVND (reference sequence). V was clipped by 5 bases and J by 1 base, with 15 bases between them. The CDR3 extends over 15 amino acids. The CDR3 loop reads CASSSGWTGSYEQYF. In DNA, the CDR3 is TGTGCCAGTAGTTCGGGCTGGACGGGATCCTACGAGCAGTACTTC. Full variable domain (missing parts from reference TRBV19 and TRBJ2-7): DGGITQSPKYLFRKEGQNVTLSCEQNLNHDAMYWYRQDPGQGLRLIYYSQIVNDFQKGDIAEGYSVSREKKESFPLTVTSAQKNPTAFYLCASSSGWTGSYEQYFGPGTRLTVT.

The chain couples TRBV5-1 to TRBJ2-7; D gene uncertain. V was cut by 0 bases and J by 5 bases, with 12 bases left in between. This CDR3 spans 14 amino acids. Germline V gene data show CDR1 as SGHRS and CDR2 as YFSETQ. The CDR3 bases are TGCGCCAGCAGCTTGGGCCAGGTATCAAACGAGCAGTACTTC. Translated, it gives CASSLGQVSNEQYF.

There are a few counts of this clonotype. The chain joins TRBV3-1 to TRBJ2-1, with a possible D match to TRBD1 (6 bases). The CDR3 extends over 12 amino acids. The V and J ends lost 4 bases and 8 bases respectively, with 9 bases between them. Germline V gene lookup returns CDR1 LGHDT and CDR2 YNNKEL (reference sequence). CDR3 in amino acids: CASSPQGYEQFF. CDR3 DNA: TGTGCCAGCAGCCCACAGGGATATGAGCAGTTCTTC.

This clonotype has just a few counts. V and J are TRBV27 and TRBJ2-7; D is possibly TRBD1 (7 bases). The V gene lost 5 bases and the J gene lost 8 bases, with 22 bases spanning the gap. The CDR3 is 15 residues long. Germline assignment: CDR1 MNHEY and CDR2 SMNVEV (reference sequence). The CDR3 DNA reads TGTGCCAGCAGTACCGGGGGACAGCTATTGAACCAGCAGTACTTC. Encoded protein: CASSTGGQLLNQQYF.

The chain has TRBV10-3 and TRBJ1-3; the D is unclear. The CDR3 is 13 amino acids. The V end lost 6 bases, the J end lost 0 bases, and 6 bases lay between the germline ends. The germline CDR1 and CDR2 sequences are ENHRY and SYGVKD. This CDR3 reads CAISSGSGNTIYF. CDR3 sequence (DNA): TGTGCCATCAGCTCGGGCTCTGGAAACACCATATATTTT.

This clonotype was seen only a few times. V gene TRBV7-9 combines with J gene TRBJ1-1, with D unclear. The CDR3 covers 13 residues. Germline V lookup: CDR1 SEHNR, CDR2 FQNEAQ (reference sequence). V lost 8 bases and J lost 1, with 11 bases in between. The CDR3 loop is CASDRTKNTEAFF. In DNA, the CDR3 is TGTGCCAGCGACCGGACGAAGAACACTGAAGCTTTCTTT.

This clonotype was counted only a few times. The J gene is TRBJ2-6, the V gene TRBV29-1; TRBD1 is a possible D gene (6 bases). The CDR3 has 13 amino acids. Germline CDR1 reads SQVTM; CDR2 reads ANQGSEA. Trimming pared 4 bases from V and 6 bases from J, leaving 10 bases between. CDR3 sequence (DNA): TGCAGCGTTGGGATGGGACAGGCCAACGTCCTGACTTTC. It codes for CSVGMGQANVLTF.

This clonotype was detected ten times or more. The V gene is TRBV5-1, the J gene TRBJ2-2; D may be TRBD1 (8 bases). This CDR3 contains 14 residues. V was pared by 4 bases and J by 7 bases, with 14 bases between. Germline V gives CDR1 SGHRS, CDR2 YFSETQ. The CDR3 protein is CASSPDREGGELFF. The CDR3 DNA sequence: TGCGCCAGCAGCCCGGACAGGGAGGGCGGGGAGCTGTTTTTT.

This chain joins TRBV27 and TRBJ2-2; 8 bases are a match to TRBD2. The germline gives CDR1 MNHEY, CDR2 SMNVEV (reference sequence). The V gene end was trimmed by 2 bases and the J gene end by 7 bases; junction bases not matched to a gene: 6. The CDR3 has 15 residues. The CDR3 sequence: CASSLGGRTNGELFF. CDR3 in DNA: TGTGCCAGCAGTTTAGGCGGGAGGACCAACGGGGAGCTGTTTTTT.

There are many counts of this clonotype. At one of its ends the junction is not consistent with the germline gene, which may arise from a read error. The chain joins TRBV5-1 to TRBJ2-5; D gene unclear. CDR3 length equals 13 residues. Germline V CDR1 and CDR2: SGHRS, YFSETQ. The DNA of the CDR3 is TGTGCCAGCAGCTTAGGGCGGCAAGAGACCCAGTACTTC. It specifies CASSLGRQETQYF. The full variable domain, with the rest looked up from reference TRBV5-1 and TRBJ2-5, is KAGVTQTPRYLIKTRGQQVTLSCSPISGHRSVSWYQQTPGQGLQFLFEYFSETQRNKGNFPGRFSGRQFSNSRSEMNVSTLELGDSALYLCASSLGRQETQYFGPGTRLLVL.